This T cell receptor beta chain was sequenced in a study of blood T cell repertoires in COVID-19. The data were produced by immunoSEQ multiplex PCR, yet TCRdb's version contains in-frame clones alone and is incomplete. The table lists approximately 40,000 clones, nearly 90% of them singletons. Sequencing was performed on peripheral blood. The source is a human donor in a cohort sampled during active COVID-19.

CDR3 DNA sequence: TGTGCCAGCAGCGAGGGACTAGCGGGAACCTACGAGCAGTACTTC. Amino acid sequence: CASSEGLAGTYEQYF. The rearrangement links TRBV11-1 to TRBJ2-7; 13 bases fit TRBD2. CDR1 and CDR2 (germline): SGHAT, FQDESV (reference sequence). CDR3 length: 15 residues. The J segment lost 2 bases and the V segment lost 5 bases, leaving 3 bases of the junction unmatched.